This entry concerns a single TCR beta chain. Its cognate antigen is unknown. The data originate from a study of early stage breast cancer tumors. Overall study: About 70% of the 16 invasive tumors were ER+, PR+ and HER2-. Among some 12 ER+/PR+/HER2- tumors, eight were ductal, four lobular.

Each sample had two DNA replicates, 0.5 to 0.65 ug blood or roughly 1.5 ug tissue. The table came from immunoSEQ multiplex PCR; TCRdb's copy has only in-frame clones and leaves some out. Among 13,000 to 15,000 clones listed, less than 85% were seen once. J was trimmed by 0 bases and V by 0 bases; bases with no gene match: 4. The length of the CDR3 is 16 residues. Germline CDR1 reads LNHNV; CDR2 reads YYDKDF (reference sequence). General observations from the study: In about 90% of the 16 patients, blood comparison separated tumor from normal breast.

This chain links TRBV15 with TRBJ2-7; 8 nucleotides match TRBD2. The sequencing sample was made of normal breast tissue next to the tumor. The source is a person aged 25 to 45 with breast cancer. The DNA of the CDR3 is TGTGCCACCAGCAGAGATAGCGGGAAGAGCTCCTACGAGCAGTACTTC. It specifies CATSRDSGKSSYEQYF.